The source of this T cell receptor beta chain is a study of TIL therapy for anti-PD-1-resistant metastatic lung cancer. The V end was cut by 2 bases, the J end by 8 bases, with 13 bases between. Germline lookup yields CDR1 MNHEY and CDR2 SVGAGI. This CDR3 is 14 amino acids long. This was the immunoSEQ v3 assay. Clones were sequenced by immunoSEQ multiplex PCR, and TCRdb holds only the in-frame ones, with some missing. Of around 100,000 clones in the sample, about three fifths were seen once. Time point denoted: pre-treatment sample, taken before nivolumab and TIL therapy. The tumor samples were excised metastases, mostly pleural nodules or supraclavicular lymph nodes. Ten or more counts support this clone.

This sample comprised tumor tissue, obtained at baseline. This sequence originates from a person between 30 and 79 years old with non-small cell lung cancer. The chain combines TRBV6-5 with TRBJ2-1; the D is unclear. In nucleotides, the CDR3 is TGTGCCAGCAGTTACGGGCTAGTTCAGGATGAGCAGTTCTTC. Encoded protein: CASSYGLVQDEQFF.